This TCR beta chain came from a study of cytomegalovirus exposure and HLA in healthy donors. Study observations and caveats: In a later analysis, a genetic analysis reported fewer productive-TCR N-insertions in an Asian-associated ancestry cluster than the cohort average. A later analysis linked a missense DCLRE1C variant to TCR beta V- and J-gene trimming.

Losses at the gene ends were 5 bases for V and 3 bases for J; bases not matched to a gene: 11. Germline V gene lookup returns CDR1 GTSNPN and CDR2 SVGIG (reference sequence). The CDR3 loop spans 15 amino acids. The PCR ran on 60 Vbeta and 13 Jbeta primers. Per the original methods: Roughly 10 million shared chains were among around 80 million unique TCR beta chains counted in a later analysis. Sequenced by immunoSEQ multiplex PCR; TCRdb stores in-frame clones only, minus some. V and J calls and clone size follow that table, whereas D and trimming were derived from the DNA. The sample yields 85,000 to 130,000 clones, about three quarters seen once. In regard to this clone: As yet, its antigen is unknown.

The chain links TRBV30 to TRBJ2-7; 9 bases agree with TRBD1. The sequenced material came from PBMCs. The source is a woman under 30 in good health and CMV-seropositive. The CDR3 loop reads CAWGEGQGKYYEQYF. The CDR3 nucleotides read TGTGCCTGGGGGGAGGGACAGGGCAAGTACTACGAGCAGTACTTC.